These 17 T cell receptor beta chains were all obtained from the same sample, sequenced in a study of blood T cell repertoires in COVID-19. Produced via immunoSEQ multiplex PCR; TCRdb's table is partial and in-frame only. Here the sample spans some 200,000 clones, approximately 80% being singletons. The sample consisted of peripheral blood. The origin of the receptors is a human donor in a cohort sampled during active COVID-19.

The table lists this clone with a few counts. V gene TRBV5-4 combines with J gene TRBJ1-1, with 7 bases matching TRBD1. Germline V gene sequence: CDR1 SGHNT, CDR2 YYREEE (reference sequence). The CDR3 is made up of 14 amino acids. V shed 4 bases and J 5 bases; nucleotides not matched to a gene: 8. The CDR3 region has the DNA TGTGCCAGCAGCGGCAGGGGGATTGGGACTGAAGCTTTCTTT. Protein sequence: CASSGRGIGTEAFF. Using reference TRBV5-4 and TRBJ1-1 for the parts outside the CDR3, the full variable domain is ETGVTQSPTHLIKTRGQQVTLRCSSQSGHNTVSWYQQALGQGPQFIFQYYREEENGRGNFPPRFSGLQFPNYSSELNVNALELDDSALYLCASSGRGIGTEAFFGQGTRLTVV.

This chain connects TRBV7-2 to TRBJ2-2; D gene uncertain. CDR3 length: 13 residues. Germline assignment: CDR1 SGHTA and CDR2 FQGNSA. The V and J ends lost 3 bases and 0 bases respectively, with 2 bases between them. CDR3 sequence: CASSFANTGELFF. The CDR3 DNA is TGTGCCAGCAGCTTCGCGAACACCGGGGAGCTGTTTTTT.

The chain links TRBV7-2 to TRBJ1-1; 10 bases line up with TRBD1. The CDR3 runs 14 residues. J lost 7 bases, V lost 5 bases, and 7 bases had no gene match. Germline CDR1 is SGHTA and CDR2 is FQGNSA. The CDR3 loop is CASSVDRGRVEAFF. Here the CDR3 DNA reads TGTGCCAGCAGCGTCGACAGGGGGCGCGTTGAAGCTTTCTTT.

This clone has a single count. This rearrangement joins TRBV10-1 to TRBJ2-4; 11 bases align to TRBD2. The germline gives CDR1 WNHNN, CDR2 SYGVQD (reference sequence). This CDR3 is built from 20 residues. Germline trimming cut 0 bases from V and 0 bases from J; bases unmatched to any gene: 10. The CDR3 loop is CASSESLSSGRQLAKNIQYF. In nucleotides, the CDR3 is TGCGCCAGCAGTGAGTCTTTATCTAGCGGGAGGCAACTAGCCAAAAACATTCAGTACTTC.

J is TRBJ2-4 and V is TRBV7-2; D might be TRBD1 (7 bases). V was shortened by 2 bases and J by 7 bases, with 12 bases between the two germline ends. The CDR3 runs 14 residues. Germline CDR1 is SGHTA and CDR2 is FQGNSA. The CDR3 DNA follows: TGTGCCAGCAGCTTAATGGAGGGGGCGAACATTCAGTACTTC. It codes for CASSLMEGANIQYF.

The genes are TRBV29-1 and TRBJ2-1; maybe TRBD2 (6 bases). Per germline, CDR1 SQVTM and CDR2 ANQGSEA. The CDR3 length is 15 residues. Trimming took off 3 bases at V and 4 bases at J, with 16 bases between the two ends. The DNA for the CDR3 is TGCAGCGTTGAGCGGGGCGAAAGGTTATACAATGAGCAGTTCTTC. This codes for CSVERGERLYNEQFF.

The J gene is TRBJ2-7, the V gene TRBV18; the match to TRBD2 covers 9 bases. V shed 6 bases and J 3 bases; nucleotides not matched to a gene: 9. The CDR3 contains 15 residues. CDR1 is KGHSH and CDR2 is LQKENI in the germline V gene. CDR3 in amino acids: CASSPRLAVSYEQYF. The CDR3 DNA sequence: TGTGCCAGCTCTCCTAGACTAGCGGTTAGCTACGAGCAGTACTTC.

A remark on this clone: A read error may be the cause here, since a much bigger clone is one base away. The sample holds other DNA sequences that translate to the same CDR3. The chain joins TRBV18 to TRBJ1-4; 9 nucleotides align to TRBD1. The trim removed 2 bases at V and 7 bases at J, leaving 2 bases unmatched. Germline V lookup: CDR1 KGHSH, CDR2 LQKENI. CDR3 length: 14 amino acids. Written as DNA, the CDR3 is TGTGCCAGCTCACCAGGGACAGGGCGTGAAAAACTGTTTTTT. It codes for CASSPGTGREKLFF.

The rearrangement joins TRBV5-5 to TRBJ1-5; 7 positions agree with TRBD1. V lost 2 bases and J lost 4; bases outside the gene matches: 6. CDR1 and CDR2 from the germline V gene are SGHKS and YYEKEE (reference sequence). The CDR3 has 15 residues. In DNA form, the CDR3 reads TGTGCCAGCAGCTTACGAACAGGGGTTAATCAGCCCCAGCATTTT. Amino acids: CASSLRTGVNQPQHF.

This chain connects TRBV10-2 to TRBJ1-1, with 7 nucleotides matching TRBD1. The CDR3 has 12 amino acids. J lost 7 bases, V lost 7 bases, and 6 bases had no gene match. The germline gives CDR1 WSHSY, CDR2 SAAADI. The CDR3, as DNA: TGCGCCAGCAAACGACAGGGTATTGAAGCTTTCTTT. Residues: CASKRQGIEAFF.

The chain is built from TRBV5-6 and TRBJ2-3; no reliable D call. Germline CDR1 is SGHDT and CDR2 is YYEEEE. Trimming stripped 1 base from V and 0 bases from J, with 3 bases between. CDR3 length: 13 residues. The CDR3 DNA follows: TGTGCCAGCAGCTTGCCTAGCACAGATACGCAGTATTTT. It is translated as CASSLPSTDTQYF.

This chain links TRBV19 with TRBJ2-3, with 7 bases matching TRBD2. The length of the CDR3 is 17 residues. Germline CDR1 LNHDA, CDR2 SQIVND (reference sequence). V lost 0 bases to trimming and J lost 4 bases; unmatched junction nucleotides: 10. CDR3 sequence (DNA): TGTGCCAGTAGTATAGACGGACCTTTCGCGGGGGCAGATACGCAGTATTTT. Translation: CASSIDGPFAGADTQYF.

The chain combines TRBV10-1 with TRBJ1-1; 9 bases align to TRBD1. The V segment lost 5 bases and the J segment 4 bases; nucleotides outside the gene matches: 8. CDR3 length equals 15 residues. Germline lookup yields CDR1 WNHNN and CDR2 SYGVQD (reference sequence). The CDR3 sequence: CASSPGTGIGTEAFF. The CDR3 DNA is TGCGCCAGCAGTCCCGGGACAGGGATAGGCACTGAAGCTTTCTTT.

The table lists this clone with a few counts. This same CDR3 is encoded by further DNA sequences in the sample. The CDR3 spells CASGRGTNEKLFF. The CDR3, as DNA: TGTGCCAGTGGAAGGGGAACTAATGAAAAACTGTTTTTT. V is TRBV7-9 and J is TRBJ1-4; maybe TRBD1 (5 bases). The V gene's germline CDR1 is SEHNR and CDR2 FQNEAQ (reference sequence). The CDR3 totals 13 residues. Trimming stripped 9 bases from V and 1 base from J, with 9 bases between.

The chain is built from TRBV28 and TRBJ2-5; TRBD2 aligns across 10 bases. The V gene's germline CDR1 is MDHEN and CDR2 SYDVKM. The CDR3 loop spans 16 amino acids. With V trimmed by 3 bases and J by 1 base, 5 bases remained unmatched. In nucleotides, the CDR3 is TGTGCCAGCAGTTTTTGGGAGCGGGAGGGCCAAGAGACCCAGTACTTC. Its translation is CASSFWEREGQETQYF.

The CDR3 loop reads CASSQGETTEAFF. CDR3 nucleotides: TGTGCCAGCAGCCAGGGAGAGACCACTGAAGCTTTCTTT. The V gene is TRBV4-2, the J gene TRBJ1-1; no firm D call. V lost 3 bases and J 4 bases, leaving 9 bases between the germline ends. This CDR3 has 13 amino acids. Germline V CDR1 and CDR2: LGHNA, YNFKEQ.

The V and J genes are TRBV24-1 and TRBJ2-7, with a weak D call TRBD1 (5 bases). The CDR3 extends over 16 amino acids. Germline assignment: CDR1 KGHDR and CDR2 SFDVKD. V dropped 9 bases and J dropped 0 bases, with 20 bases sitting between them. The CDR3 nucleotides read TGTGCCACCCACCTACCTCCAGGGAATATCTCCTACGAGCAGTACTTC. Translating it yields CATHLPPGNISYEQYF.